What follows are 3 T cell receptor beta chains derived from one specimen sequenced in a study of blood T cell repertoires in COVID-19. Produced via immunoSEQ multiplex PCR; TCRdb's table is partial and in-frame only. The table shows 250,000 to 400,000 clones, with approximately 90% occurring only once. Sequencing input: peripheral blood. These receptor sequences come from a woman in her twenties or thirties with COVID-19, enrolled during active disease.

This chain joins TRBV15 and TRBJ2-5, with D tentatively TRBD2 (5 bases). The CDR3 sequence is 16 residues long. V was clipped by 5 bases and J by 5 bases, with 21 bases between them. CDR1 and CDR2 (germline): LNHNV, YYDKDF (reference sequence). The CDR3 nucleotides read TGTGCCACCAGCCGGGCGGACTGGAAGCGTTGGGAGACCCAGTACTTC. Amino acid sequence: CATSRADWKRWETQYF. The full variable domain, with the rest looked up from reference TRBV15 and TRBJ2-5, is DAMVIQNPRYQVTQFGKPVTLSCSQTLNHNVMYWYQQKSSQAPKLLFHYYDKDFNNEADTPDNFQSRRPNTSFCFLDIRSPGLGDTAMYLCATSRADWKRWETQYFGPGTRLLVL.

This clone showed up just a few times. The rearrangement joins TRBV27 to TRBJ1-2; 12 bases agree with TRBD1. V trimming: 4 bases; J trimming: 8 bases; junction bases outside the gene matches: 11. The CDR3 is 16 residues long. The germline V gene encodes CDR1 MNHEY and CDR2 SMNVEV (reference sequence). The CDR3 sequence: CASSSGRDRGPGGYTF. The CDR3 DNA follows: TGTGCCAGCAGTTCCGGCCGGGACAGGGGGCCGGGAGGCTACACCTTC.

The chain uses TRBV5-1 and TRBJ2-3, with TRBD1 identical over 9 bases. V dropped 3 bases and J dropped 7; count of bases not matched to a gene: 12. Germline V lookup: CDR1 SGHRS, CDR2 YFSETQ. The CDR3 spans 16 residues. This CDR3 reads CASSSPRQGETNTQYF. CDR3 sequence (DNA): TGCGCCAGCAGCTCCCCCCGACAGGGGGAGACAAATACGCAGTATTTT. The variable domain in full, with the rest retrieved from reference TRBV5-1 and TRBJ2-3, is KAGVTQTPRYLIKTRGQQVTLSCSPISGHRSVSWYQQTPGQGLQFLFEYFSETQRNKGNFPGRFSGRQFSNSRSEMNVSTLELGDSALYLCASSSPRQGETNTQYFGPGTRLTVL.